This T cell receptor beta chain was documented in a study of T cell responses to AZD1222 COVID-19 vaccine. Measured with immunoSEQ multiplex PCR; TCRdb has only the in-frame clones, and not every one. Counted here are some 130,000 clones, approximately 90% occurring once; the ten biggest clones make up about 1.9%. Study-level points and caveats: Reports indicate that nearly half of spike-specific TCRs are directed at unmutated variant regions. Repertoires were obtained solely post-peak T cell response. At 160-218 and 743-854, vaccine-associated CD4 TCRs were dominant, and they spanned spike. The donors showed a predominance of white British ancestry and of females, with possible underestimation of clonal diversity.

Note on this clone: Its specificity is unknown.

The CDR3 runs to 15 residues. The ends lost 1 base at V and 9 bases at J; junction bases unmatched: 3. Germline V gene data show CDR1 as SGDLS and CDR2 as YYNGEE. This clonotype was sampled from an adult in good health. V usage is TRBV9 and J usage is TRBJ2-1; 14 nucleotides match TRBD2. Sequencing was performed on peripheral blood, taken on day 0 of AZD1222 vaccination. The CDR3 DNA sequence: TGTGCCAGCAGCGTAACGACTAGCGGGAGGGTTGAGCAGTTCTTC. It specifies CASSVTTSGRVEQFF.